The entry below gives a single T cell receptor beta chain sequence along with its context. The antigen this receptor binds is unknown. No base quality values were provided; no much bigger clone lies one nucleotide off. This record belongs to a study of technical replicates of blood from several donors (dated by TCRdb to 2016 to 2017). Based on the germline V gene, the CDR1 and CDR2 sequences are MNHEY and SVGAGI. CDR3 length: 14 amino acids, cysteine to phenylalanine. CDR3 DNA only is kept here, 42 bases in frame from base 1. V loses 2 bases at its end and J loses 3 bases; junction bases beyond the gene matches: 3. Library creation used the immunoSEQ multiplex PCR assay. TCRdb holds this immuneACCESS table with in-frame rearrangements only. Some clones are missing; in checked studies, unresolved V genes explain under half, and the rest has no known cause. This sample is represented by about 82,000 clones; 96% of them were singletons. Around 0.4% of the sample is held by the ten biggest clonotypes.

Sample: T cells isolated from PBMCs. The rearranged chain carries TRBV6-5 and TRBJ2-7; TRBD2 matches 8 bases in the middle. This clonotype was sampled from a human donor in good health. Here is the DNA: TGTGCCAGCAGTTACGAGGGACTAGTCTACGAGCAGTACTTC. Its coded protein is CASSYEGLVYEQYF.